This T cell receptor (beta chain) came from a study of blood T cell repertoires in COVID-19. The wider study: Samples representing acute and convalescent COVID-19 were sourced from the United States, Italy and Spain. T cells, B-cell-depleted T cells, or PBMCs provided the cDNA or gDNA that served as material.

This clone was seen just once. The data were produced by immunoSEQ multiplex PCR, yet TCRdb's version contains in-frame clones alone and is incomplete. The sample lists 150,000 to 200,000 clones, almost 85% occurring once. In Cohort 3, a recovered donor had either two negative PCRs, clearance, or symptom resolution. Germline CDR1 is SGDLS and CDR2 is YYNGEE. This CDR3 has 15 amino acids. Trimming pared 2 bases from V and 1 base from J, leaving 9 bases between. The receptor was isolated from a middle-aged man who had recovered from COVID-19. The rearrangement uses TRBV9 and TRBJ2-2; tentative D call: TRBD2 (6 bases). Specimen: PBMCs or T cells enriched from blood (not recorded which). The CDR3 loop reads CASSVGGMNTGELFF. The CDR3 bases are TGTGCCAGCAGCGTTGGGGGGATGAACACCGGGGAGCTGTTTTTT.